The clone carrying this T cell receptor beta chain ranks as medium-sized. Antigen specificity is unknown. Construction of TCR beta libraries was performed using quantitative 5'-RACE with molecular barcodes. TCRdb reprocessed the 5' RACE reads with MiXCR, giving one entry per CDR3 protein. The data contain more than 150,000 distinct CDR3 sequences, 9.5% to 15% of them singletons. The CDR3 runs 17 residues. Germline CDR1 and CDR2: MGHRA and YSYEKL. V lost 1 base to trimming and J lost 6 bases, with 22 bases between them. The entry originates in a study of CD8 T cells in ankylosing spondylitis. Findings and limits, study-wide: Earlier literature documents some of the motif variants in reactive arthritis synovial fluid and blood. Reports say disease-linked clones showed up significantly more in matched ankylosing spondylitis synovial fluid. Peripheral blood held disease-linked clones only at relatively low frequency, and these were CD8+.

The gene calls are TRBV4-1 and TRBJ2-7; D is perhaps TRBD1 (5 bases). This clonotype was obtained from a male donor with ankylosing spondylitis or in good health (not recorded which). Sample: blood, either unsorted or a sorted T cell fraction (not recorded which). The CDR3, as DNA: TGCGCCAGCAGCCAAGCCCTTCAGCTAGGGGTGAAGATCGAGCAGTACTTC. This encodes CASSQALQLGVKIEQYF.